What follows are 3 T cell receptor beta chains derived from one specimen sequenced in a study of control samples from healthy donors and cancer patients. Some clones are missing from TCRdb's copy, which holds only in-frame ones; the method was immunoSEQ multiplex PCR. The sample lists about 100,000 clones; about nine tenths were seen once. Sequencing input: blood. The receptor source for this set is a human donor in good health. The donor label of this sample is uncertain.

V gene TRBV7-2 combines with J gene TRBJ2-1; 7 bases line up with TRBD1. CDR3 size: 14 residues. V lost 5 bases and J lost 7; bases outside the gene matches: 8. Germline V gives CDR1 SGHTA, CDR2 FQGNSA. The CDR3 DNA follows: TGTGCCAGCAGCCCTCGGGACAGAAGGAATGAGCAGTTCTTC. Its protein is CASSPRDRRNEQFF.

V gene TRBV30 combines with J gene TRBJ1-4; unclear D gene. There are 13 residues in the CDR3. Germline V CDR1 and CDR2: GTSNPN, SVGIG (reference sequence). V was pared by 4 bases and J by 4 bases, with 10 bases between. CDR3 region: CAWTPGDNEKLFF. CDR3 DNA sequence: TGTGCCTGGACTCCCGGAGATAATGAAAAACTGTTTTTT.

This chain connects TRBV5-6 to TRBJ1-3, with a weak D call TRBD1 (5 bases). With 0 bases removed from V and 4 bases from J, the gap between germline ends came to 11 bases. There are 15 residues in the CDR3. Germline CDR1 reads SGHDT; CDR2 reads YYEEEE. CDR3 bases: TGTGCCAGCAGCTTGGGTCGGGCAGGGGGAAACACCATATATTTT. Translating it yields CASSLGRAGGNTIYF.